These T cell receptor beta chains were read from a single sample in a study of blood T cell repertoires in COVID-19. The assay was immunoSEQ multiplex PCR, and TCRdb's table has in-frame clones only and misses some. The sample lists about 230,000 clones, over 80% seen once, with around 30% in the top ten. Sequencing input: peripheral blood. The receptors here all came from a man in his forties or fifties with acute or convalescent COVID-19. Each CDR3 is given with its conserved first and last residue. The D gene is left open where the match is weak. Clone sizes are given selectively: once, few, many, or a class where the clone is expanded.

size,J,D,length,V,DNA,CDR3
.,TRBJ2-1,.,13,TRBV5-4,TGTGCCAGCAGCTTAAGGTCAGCGGCTGAGCAGTTCTTC,CASSLRSAAEQFF
.,TRBJ2-7,TRBD1,15,TRBV4-3,TGCGCCAGCAGCAAGTTAAGACAGGGACCCTACGAGCAGTACTTC,CASSKLRQGPYEQYF
.,TRBJ1-1,.,14,TRBV10-3,TGTGCCACCGAGGGACGGAGGGGCGACACTGAAGCTTTCTTT,CATEGRRGDTEAFF
.,TRBJ2-7,TRBD1,16,TRBV2,TGTGCCAGCAGTGAAGTTCAGGGGGTGGTAGGCTACGAGCAGTACTTC,CASSEVQGVVGYEQYF
.,TRBJ2-5,.,14,TRBV7-2,TGTGCCAGCAGCTTACTTCAGGGCGGAGAGACCCAGTACTTC,CASSLLQGGETQYF
few,TRBJ1-1,.,14,TRBV5-6,TGTGCCAGCAGCCAGGGAGGAGTAGGCACTGAAGCTTTCTTT,CASSQGGVGTEAFF
.,TRBJ1-2,.,14,TRBV15,TGTGCCACCGGCCCCGGACAGCAACTCTATGGCTACACCTTC,CATGPGQQLYGYTF
few,TRBJ1-5,.,15,TRBV6-5,TGTGCCAGCAGCCGACAGGTGAATAGCAATCAGCCCCAGCATTTT,CASSRQVNSNQPQHF
.,TRBJ2-7,.,16,TRBV5-1,TGCGCCAGCAGCTCCGCGGGGGCGGGAGCATCCTACGAGCAGTACTTC,CASSSAGAGASYEQYF
.,TRBJ2-3,.,14,TRBV30,TGTGCCTGGAGTGTAGGCGGGGGCACAGATACGCAGTATTTT,CAWSVGGGTDTQYF
.,TRBJ2-5,TRBD1,13,TRBV6-5,TGTGCCAGCAGAACCCAGGGGGCAGAGACCCAGTACTTC,CASRTQGAETQYF
.,TRBJ2-3,TRBD2,16,TRBV5-4,TGTGCCAGCAGCTCACGGACTAGCGGGCCTTTGGATACGCAGTATTTT,CASSSRTSGPLDTQYF
.,TRBJ1-5,.,12,TRBV7-2,TGTGCCAGCAGCTCCCCGTTTAGTCCCCAGCATTTT,CASSSPFSPQHF
.,TRBJ1-4,TRBD1,15,TRBV19,TGTGCCAGTAGTACCACTCGGACAGGGGGCGAAAAACTGTTTTTT,CASSTTRTGGEKLFF
few,TRBJ1-6,.,13,TRBV29-1,TGCAGCGTCCTTGACAGTTTTAATTCACCCCTCCACTTT,CSVLDSFNSPLHF
.,TRBJ1-1,TRBD1,14,TRBV11-2,TGTGCCAGCAGCTTAAGATACAGGGGCACTGAAGCTTTCTTT,CASSLRYRGTEAFF
.,TRBJ2-5,.,13,TRBV9,TGTGCCAGCAGCGTAGGTCCAGACATGACCCAGTACTTC,CASSVGPDMTQYF
.,TRBJ1-1,TRBD1,14,TRBV6-6,TGTGCCAGCATCCCGGGGACAGGGGGCACTGAGACTTTCTTT,CASIPGTGGTETFF
.,TRBJ2-7,TRBD2,15,TRBV27,TGTGCCAGCAGTTTACTACTAGCGGGGAGCTACGAGCAGTACTTC,CASSLLLAGSYEQYF
.,TRBJ2-1,.,13,TRBV5-6,TGTGCCAGCAGCTTGGACAGAGACAATGAGCAGTTCTTC,CASSLDRDNEQFF
.,TRBJ1-1,TRBD1,16,TRBV19,TGTGCCAGTAAGGCGGGGGGAGGGGGCAGGAAAACTGAAGCTTTCTTT,CASKAGGGGRKTEAFF
few,TRBJ1-2,.,14,TRBV27,TGTGCCAGCAGTAAACAGGGTGCTAACTATGGCTACACCTTC,CASSKQGANYGYTF
.,TRBJ1-3,.,15,TRBV7-8,TGTGCCAGCAGCATCCTCGGGGGGGGTGGAAACACCATATATTTT,CASSILGGGGNTIYF
.,TRBJ2-7,TRBD2,18,TRBV5-4,TGTGCCAGCAGCTACGAGGGACGGGGCGGGAGGGACGTGGACGAGCAGTACTTC,CASSYEGRGGRDVDEQYF
few,TRBJ2-5,.,15,TRBV7-9,TGTGCCAGCAGCGGCTCCCTGACAGTCCAAGAGACCCAGTACTTC,CASSGSLTVQETQYF
.,TRBJ2-1,.,15,TRBV5-6,TGTGCCAGCAGCTGGACCGGGACACCTTACAATGAGCAGTTCTTC,CASSWTGTPYNEQFF
.,TRBJ2-3,.,15,TRBV4-2,TGTGCCAGCAGCCAAGGGATACAGGGCACAGATACGCAGTATTTT,CASSQGIQGTDTQYF
.,TRBJ1-2,.,13,TRBV5-1,TGCGCCAGCAGCTTGGGACAGGACTATGGCTACACCTTC,CASSLGQDYGYTF
.,TRBJ1-4,TRBD1,19,TRBV27,TGTGCCAAAATAGCCCCGTCAAGGGGGCAAGGGGTAGCTAATGAAAAACTGTTTTTT,CAKIAPSRGQGVANEKLFF
.,TRBJ2-1,TRBD1,20,TRBV6-6,TGTGCCAGCAGCCTAGCGCCGGGACAGGGGCCCCTGAGCTCCTACAATGAGCAGTTCTTC,CASSLAPGQGPLSSYNEQFF
.,TRBJ2-5,TRBD2,15,TRBV11-3,TGTGCCAGCAGCTTAGGAGCAGCGGGAACAGAGACCCAGTACTTC,CASSLGAAGTETQYF
.,TRBJ1-3,.,12,TRBV12-3/TRBV12-4,TGTGCCAGCAGTTTATGGGCAAACACCATATATTTT,CASSLWANTIYF
once,TRBJ2-2,.,16,TRBV11-3,TGTGCCAGCAGCTTAGGGACAGACCTGCTCGCCGGGGAGCTGTTTTTT,CASSLGTDLLAGELFF
.,TRBJ2-5,.,14,TRBV10-3,TGTGCCATCAGTGAGTCGCACACTAAAGAGACCCAGTACTTC,CAISESHTKETQYF
.,TRBJ2-2,.,15,TRBV2,TGTGCCAGCAGTGGAACGGGGATTGACACCGGGGAGCTGTTTTTT,CASSGTGIDTGELFF
.,TRBJ2-1,TRBD2,17,TRBV4-3,TGCGCCAGCAGCCAAGATTTGGCTAGCGGGTTACGCAATGAGCAGTTCTTC,CASSQDLASGLRNEQFF
few,TRBJ1-5,TRBD1,15,TRBV7-9,TGTGCCAGCAGTAAGGACAGGGTAGGCAATCAGCCCCAGCATTTT,CASSKDRVGNQPQHF
.,TRBJ1-1,TRBD1,14,TRBV29-1,TGCAGCGTTGAAGAAATACAGGGGGGGACTGAAGCTTTCTTT,CSVEEIQGGTEAFF
.,TRBJ2-1,.,11,TRBV11-2,TGTGCCAGCACAGAGGCGAATGAGCAGTTCTTC,CASTEANEQFF
.,TRBJ2-7,TRBD2,16,TRBV7-2,TGTGCCAGCAGCTTAGCTAGCGGGAGGGCCTCCTACGAGCAGTACTTC,CASSLASGRASYEQYF
.,TRBJ2-7,.,14,TRBV18,TGTGCCAGCTCACCAGGTAGCGGAGCCTACGAGCAGTACTTC,CASSPGSGAYEQYF
.,TRBJ2-6,TRBD2,18,TRBV5-1,TGCGCCAGCAGCGGGACGGCACTAGCGTCCTCTGGGGCCAACGTCCTGACTTTC,CASSGTALASSGANVLTF
once,TRBJ1-1,TRBD1,15,TRBV7-9,TGTGCCAGCAGCTCGACCGGACAGGGGGTGACTGAAGCTTTCTTT,CASSSTGQGVTEAFF
few,TRBJ1-2,.,15,TRBV3-1/TRBV3-2,TGTGCCAGCAGCCAAGTCAATAGGGGGTTCCATGGCTACACCTTC,CASSQVNRGFHGYTF
.,TRBJ2-1,TRBD1,12,TRBV7-2,TGTGCCAGCAGCCCAGGGGGCAATGAGCAGTTCTTC,CASSPGGNEQFF
.,TRBJ1-3,.,12,TRBV18,TGTGCCAGCTCACCAGAGCAAAACACCATATATTTT,CASSPEQNTIYF
once,TRBJ2-3,TRBD2,13,TRBV7-2,TGTGCCAGCAGCGAGAGCGGGGCTACGCGTCAGTATTTT,CASSESGATRQYF
.,TRBJ1-5,TRBD1,13,TRBV27,TGTGCCAGCAGTCCGGGACAGGGATGGCCCCAGCATTTT,CASSPGQGWPQHF
.,TRBJ1-1,.,15,TRBV11-2,TGTGCCAGCAGCCAATATGGACATGCGAACACTGAAGCTTTCTTT,CASSQYGHANTEAFF
once,TRBJ1-4,.,14,TRBV7-2,TGTGCCAGCAGCTTTGCCAGATCGTATGAAAAACTGTTTTTT,CASSFARSYEKLFF
once,TRBJ1-4,TRBD1,15,TRBV3-1/TRBV3-2,TGTGCCAGCAGCCAGGGGACAGGGGTAGGCGAAAAACTGTTTTTT,CASSQGTGVGEKLFF
.,TRBJ1-2,TRBD1,12,TRBV6-5,TGTGCCAGCACAGGACAGGGTGTTGGCTACACCTTC,CASTGQGVGYTF
.,TRBJ1-1,.,13,TRBV7-3,TGTGCCAGCAGCGTGGACAGATACACTGAAGCTTTCTTT,CASSVDRYTEAFF
.,TRBJ2-1,TRBD2,16,TRBV6-4,TGTGCCAGCAGTGAGATAGCGGGAGGAGGCTACAATGAGCAGTTCTTC,CASSEIAGGGYNEQFF
.,TRBJ1-4,.,15,TRBV20-1,TGCAGTGCTAGTGTAGGGGGAGCAACTAATGAAAAACTGTTTTTT,CSASVGGATNEKLFF
.,TRBJ2-5,TRBD2,19,TRBV4-1,TGCGCCAGCAGCCAAGATCCTGGGGGTAGCGGGAAATGGCAAGAGACCCAGTACTTC,CASSQDPGGSGKWQETQYF
.,TRBJ2-5,TRBD2,14,TRBV7-8,TGTGCCAGCAGCTTTCGGGAGGGCCGGGAGACCCAGTACTTC,CASSFREGRETQYF
.,TRBJ1-1,.,11,TRBV20-1,TGCAGTGCTAGTGGGGGCCAGGGAACTTTCTTT,CSASGGQGTFF
.,TRBJ2-1,TRBD2,15,TRBV11-2,TGTGCCAGCAGCTTAGATCCGGGAGGGAACAGTAAGCAGTTCTTC,CASSLDPGGNSKQFF